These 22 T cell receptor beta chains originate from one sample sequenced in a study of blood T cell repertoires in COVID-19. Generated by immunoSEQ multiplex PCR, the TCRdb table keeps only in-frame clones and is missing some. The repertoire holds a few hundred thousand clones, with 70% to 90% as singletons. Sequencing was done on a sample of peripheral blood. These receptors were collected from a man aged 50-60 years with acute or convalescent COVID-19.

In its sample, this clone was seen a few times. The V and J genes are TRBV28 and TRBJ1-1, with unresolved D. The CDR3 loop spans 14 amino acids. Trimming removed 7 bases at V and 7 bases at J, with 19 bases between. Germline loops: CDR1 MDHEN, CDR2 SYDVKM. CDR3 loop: CASTQFREQHEAFF. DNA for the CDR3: TGTGCCAGCACCCAATTTCGGGAACAGCATGAAGCTTTCTTT. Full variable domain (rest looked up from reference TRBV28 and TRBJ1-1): DVKVTQSSRYLVKRTGEKVFLECVQDMDHENMFWYRQDPGLGLRLIYFSYDVKMKEKGDIPEGYSVSREKKERFSLILESASTNQTSMYLCASTQFREQHEAFFGQGTRLTVV.

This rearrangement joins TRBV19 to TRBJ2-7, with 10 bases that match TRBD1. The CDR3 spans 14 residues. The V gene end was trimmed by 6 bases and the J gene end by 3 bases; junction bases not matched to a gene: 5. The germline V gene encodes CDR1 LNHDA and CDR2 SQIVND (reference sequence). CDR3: CASRGGDRGYEQYF. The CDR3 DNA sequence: TGTGCCAGTAGGGGCGGGGACAGGGGCTACGAGCAGTACTTC.

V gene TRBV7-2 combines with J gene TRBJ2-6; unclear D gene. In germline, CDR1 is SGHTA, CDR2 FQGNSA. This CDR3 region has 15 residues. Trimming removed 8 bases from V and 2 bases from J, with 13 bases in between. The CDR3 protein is CASGRGQPGANVLTF. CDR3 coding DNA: TGTGCCAGCGGAAGAGGTCAACCTGGGGCCAACGTCCTGACTTTC.

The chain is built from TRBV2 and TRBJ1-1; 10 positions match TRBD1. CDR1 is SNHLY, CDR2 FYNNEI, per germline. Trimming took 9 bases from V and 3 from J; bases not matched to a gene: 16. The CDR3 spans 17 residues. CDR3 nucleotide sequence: TGTGCCAGGACAGGGGGCGCTTCCCAAGTTATTTACACTGAAGCTTTCTTT. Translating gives CARTGGASQVIYTEAFF.

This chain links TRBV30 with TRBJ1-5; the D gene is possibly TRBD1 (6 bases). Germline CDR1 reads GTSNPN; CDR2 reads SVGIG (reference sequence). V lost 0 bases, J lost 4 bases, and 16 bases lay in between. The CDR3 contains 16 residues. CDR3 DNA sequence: TGTGCCTGGAGTGTACGTGGGACACCTTCGAATCAGCCCCAGCATTTT. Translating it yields CAWSVRGTPSNQPQHF.

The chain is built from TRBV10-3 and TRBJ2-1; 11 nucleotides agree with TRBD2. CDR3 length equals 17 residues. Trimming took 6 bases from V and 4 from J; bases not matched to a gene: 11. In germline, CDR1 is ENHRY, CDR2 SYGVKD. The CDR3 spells CAISRTLSGGGYNEQFF. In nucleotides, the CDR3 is TGTGCCATCAGCCGAACTCTTAGCGGGGGGGGTTACAATGAGCAGTTCTTC.

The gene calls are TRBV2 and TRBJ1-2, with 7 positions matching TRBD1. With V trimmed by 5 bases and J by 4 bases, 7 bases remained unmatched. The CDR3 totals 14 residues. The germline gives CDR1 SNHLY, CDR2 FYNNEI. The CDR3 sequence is CASSPGQVAYGYTF. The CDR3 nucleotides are TGTGCCAGCAGTCCTGGACAGGTTGCCTATGGCTACACCTTC.

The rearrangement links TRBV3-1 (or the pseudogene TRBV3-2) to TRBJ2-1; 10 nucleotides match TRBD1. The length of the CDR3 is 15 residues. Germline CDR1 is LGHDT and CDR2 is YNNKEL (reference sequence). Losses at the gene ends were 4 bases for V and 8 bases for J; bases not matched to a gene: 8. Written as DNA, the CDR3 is TGTGCCAGCAGCCGGGGACAGGGGCCGTGGGATGAGCAGTTCTTC. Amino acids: CASSRGQGPWDEQFF.

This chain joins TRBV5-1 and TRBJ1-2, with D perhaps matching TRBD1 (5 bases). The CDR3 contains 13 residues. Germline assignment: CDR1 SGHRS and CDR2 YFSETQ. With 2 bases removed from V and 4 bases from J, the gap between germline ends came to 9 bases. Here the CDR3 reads CASSFDRSYGYTF. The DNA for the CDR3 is TGCGCCAGCAGCTTTGACAGATCCTATGGCTACACCTTC.

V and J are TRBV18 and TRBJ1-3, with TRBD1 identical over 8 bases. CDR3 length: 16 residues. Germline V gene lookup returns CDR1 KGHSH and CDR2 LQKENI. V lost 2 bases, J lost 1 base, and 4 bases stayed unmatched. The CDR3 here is CASSPRTGSSGNTIYF. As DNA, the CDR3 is TGTGCCAGCTCACCAAGGACAGGGAGTTCTGGAAACACCATATATTTT.

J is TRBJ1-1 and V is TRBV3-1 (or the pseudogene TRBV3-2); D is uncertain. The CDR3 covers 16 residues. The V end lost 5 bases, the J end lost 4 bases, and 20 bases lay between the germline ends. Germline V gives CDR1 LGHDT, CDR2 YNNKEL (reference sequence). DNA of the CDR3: TGTGCCAGCAGCTATTCATACGACCCGGCGGTCACTGAAGCTTTCTTT. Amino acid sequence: CASSYSYDPAVTEAFF.

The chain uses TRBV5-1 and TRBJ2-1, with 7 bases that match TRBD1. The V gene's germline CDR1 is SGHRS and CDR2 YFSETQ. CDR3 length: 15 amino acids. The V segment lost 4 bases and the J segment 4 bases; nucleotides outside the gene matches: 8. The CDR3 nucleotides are TGCGCCAGCAGCGCGACAGGGAATGATTACAATGAGCAGTTCTTC. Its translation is CASSATGNDYNEQFF.

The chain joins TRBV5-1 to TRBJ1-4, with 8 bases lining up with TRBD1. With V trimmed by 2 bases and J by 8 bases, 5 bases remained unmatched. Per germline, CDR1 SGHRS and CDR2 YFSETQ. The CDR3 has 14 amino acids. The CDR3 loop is CASSLQGVGEKLFF. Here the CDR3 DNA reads TGCGCCAGCAGCTTACAGGGGGTTGGCGAAAAACTGTTTTTT.

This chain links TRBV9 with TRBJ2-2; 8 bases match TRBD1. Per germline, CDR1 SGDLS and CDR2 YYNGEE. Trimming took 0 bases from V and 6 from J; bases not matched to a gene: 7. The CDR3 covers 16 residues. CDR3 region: CASSVEVGTGSGELFF. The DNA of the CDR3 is TGTGCCAGCAGCGTAGAAGTTGGGACAGGATCCGGGGAGCTGTTTTTT.

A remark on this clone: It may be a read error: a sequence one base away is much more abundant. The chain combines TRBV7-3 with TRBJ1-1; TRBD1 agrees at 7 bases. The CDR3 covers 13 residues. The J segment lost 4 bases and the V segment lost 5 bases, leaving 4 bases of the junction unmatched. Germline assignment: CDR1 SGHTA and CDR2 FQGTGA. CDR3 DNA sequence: TGTGCCAGCAGCGCCGCAGGGGGCACTGAAGCTTTCTTT. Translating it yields CASSAAGGTEAFF.

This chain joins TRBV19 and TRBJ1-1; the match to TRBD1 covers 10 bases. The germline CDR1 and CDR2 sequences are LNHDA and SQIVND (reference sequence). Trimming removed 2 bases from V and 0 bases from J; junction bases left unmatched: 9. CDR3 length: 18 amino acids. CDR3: CASSIPTGGRAMNTEAFF. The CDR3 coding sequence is TGTGCCAGTAGTATACCGACAGGGGGCCGTGCTATGAACACTGAAGCTTTCTTT. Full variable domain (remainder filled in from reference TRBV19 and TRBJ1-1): DGGITQSPKYLFRKEGQNVTLSCEQNLNHDAMYWYRQDPGQGLRLIYYSQIVNDFQKGDIAEGYSVSREKKESFPLTVTSAQKNPTAFYLCASSIPTGGRAMNTEAFFGQGTRLTVV.

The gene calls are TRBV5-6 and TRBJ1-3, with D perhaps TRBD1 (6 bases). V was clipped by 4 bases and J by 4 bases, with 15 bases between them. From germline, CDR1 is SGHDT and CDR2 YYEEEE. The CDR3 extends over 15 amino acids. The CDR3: CASSLGGAAGNTIYF. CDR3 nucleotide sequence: TGTGCCAGCAGCCTAGGGGGGGCTGCAGGAAACACCATATATTTT.

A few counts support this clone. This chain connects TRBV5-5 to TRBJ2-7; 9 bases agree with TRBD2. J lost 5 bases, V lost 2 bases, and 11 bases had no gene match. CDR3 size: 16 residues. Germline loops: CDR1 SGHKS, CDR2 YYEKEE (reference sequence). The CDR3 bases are TGTGCCAGCAGCTTCCACTTTGGGGTAGCGGGGGACGAGCAGTACTTC. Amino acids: CASSFHFGVAGDEQYF.

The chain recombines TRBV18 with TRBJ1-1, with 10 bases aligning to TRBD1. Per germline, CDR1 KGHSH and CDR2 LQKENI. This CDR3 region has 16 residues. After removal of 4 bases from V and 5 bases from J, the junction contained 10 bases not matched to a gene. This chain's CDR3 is CASSLSGTGVRTEAFF. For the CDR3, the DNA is TGTGCCAGCTCACTATCTGGGACAGGGGTCCGGACTGAAGCTTTCTTT.

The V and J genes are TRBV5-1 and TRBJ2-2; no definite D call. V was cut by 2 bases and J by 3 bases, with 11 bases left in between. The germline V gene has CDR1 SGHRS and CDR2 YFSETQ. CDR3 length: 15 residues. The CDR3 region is CASSLRLSDTGELFF. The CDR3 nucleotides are TGCGCCAGCAGCTTACGACTTTCGGACACCGGGGAGCTGTTTTTT. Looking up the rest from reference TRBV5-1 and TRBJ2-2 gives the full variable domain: KAGVTQTPRYLIKTRGQQVTLSCSPISGHRSVSWYQQTPGQGLQFLFEYFSETQRNKGNFPGRFSGRQFSNSRSEMNVSTLELGDSALYLCASSLRLSDTGELFFGEGSRLTVL.

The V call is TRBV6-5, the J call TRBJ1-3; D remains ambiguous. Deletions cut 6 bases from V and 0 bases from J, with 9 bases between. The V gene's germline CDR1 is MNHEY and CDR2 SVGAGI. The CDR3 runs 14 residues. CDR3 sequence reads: CASRRHSSGNTIYF. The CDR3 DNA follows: TGTGCCAGCAGAAGACACAGCTCTGGAAACACCATATATTTT.

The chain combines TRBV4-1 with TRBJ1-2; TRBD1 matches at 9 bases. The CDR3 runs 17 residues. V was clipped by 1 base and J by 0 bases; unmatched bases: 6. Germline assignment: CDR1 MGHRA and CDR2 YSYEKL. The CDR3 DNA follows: TGCGCCAGCAGCCAAGTTGGACAGGGGATTACTAACTATGGCTACACCTTC. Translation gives CASSQVGQGITNYGYTF.